Below are 13 T cell receptor beta chains sequenced from a single sample in a study of blood T cell repertoires in COVID-19. Assay: immunoSEQ multiplex PCR; the TCRdb copy retains only in-frame clones and omits some. This sample has about 34,000 clones, with roughly 87% found just once. The sample comprised peripheral blood. These receptors all come from a woman in her sixties with active COVID-19.

The chain is built from TRBV27 and TRBJ2-2, with TRBD1 identical over 12 bases. Germline CDR1 and CDR2: MNHEY and SMNVEV (reference sequence). CDR3 length: 19 residues. The trim removed 2 bases at V and 5 bases at J, leaving 12 bases unmatched. The CDR3 sequence: CASSLGLTGTGGVTGELFF. CDR3 bases: TGTGCCAGCAGTTTAGGGCTGACCGGGACAGGGGGCGTAACCGGGGAGCTGTTTTTT.

V usage is TRBV10-3 and J usage is TRBJ1-2, with no clear D. This CDR3 has 12 amino acids. Deletions cut 3 bases from V and 2 bases from J, with 4 bases between. The germline gives CDR1 ENHRY, CDR2 SYGVKD. The CDR3 region is CAISDGNYGYTF. CDR3 nucleotide sequence: TGTGCCATCAGTGACGGGAACTATGGCTACACCTTC.

Here the CDR3 reads CASSYTSGGNTGELFF. The CDR3 DNA reads as TGCGCCAGCAGCTATACTAGCGGGGGGAACACCGGGGAGCTGTTTTTT. This chain links TRBV5-1 with TRBJ2-2, with TRBD2 matching 11 bases. CDR1 SGHRS and CDR2 YFSETQ come from the germline V gene. The J segment lost 1 base and the V segment lost 3 bases, leaving 2 bases of the junction unmatched. The CDR3 is 16 residues long.

The V call is TRBV24-1, the J call TRBJ1-2; a weak D match, TRBD1 (6 bases). Trimming took off 4 bases at V and 6 bases at J, with 17 bases between the two ends. CDR3 size: 15 residues. Germline V gene data show CDR1 as KGHDR and CDR2 as SFDVKD. The CDR3 DNA reads TGTGCCACCAGTGACGAGGGCAGGGGAAGCGATGGCTACACCTTC. This translates into CATSDEGRGSDGYTF.

The chain employs TRBV12-3 or TRBV12-4 and TRBJ2-3, with D tentatively TRBD1 (6 bases). Trimming shortened V by 5 bases and J by 4 bases, and 10 bases separated the two germline ends. The CDR3 runs 13 residues. The CDR3 loop reads CASSTGSADTQYF. As DNA, the CDR3 is TGTGCCAGCAGTACAGGGTCCGCAGATACGCAGTATTTT.

V usage is TRBV19 and J usage is TRBJ1-5; tentative D call: TRBD1 (5 bases). The CDR3 is made up of 13 amino acids. V was cut by 8 bases and J by 6 bases, with 14 bases left in between. The germline gives CDR1 LNHDA, CDR2 SQIVND (reference sequence). CDR3 sequence: CASQGLTSQPQHF. CDR3 nucleotide sequence: TGTGCCAGTCAGGGACTGACAAGTCAGCCCCAGCATTTT.

The chain joins TRBV7-9 to TRBJ1-2; no firm D call. V dropped 5 bases and J dropped 4 bases, with 14 bases sitting between them. This CDR3 is built from 14 residues. Germline V gene data show CDR1 as SEHNR and CDR2 as FQNEAQ (reference sequence). The CDR3 region is CASSPLRGSYGYTF. The CDR3 DNA sequence: TGTGCCAGCAGCCCGTTACGCGGTTCCTATGGCTACACCTTC.

In its sample, this clone was seen a few times. V and J are TRBV21-1 and TRBJ1-2; the table's D gene call, TRBD1, was not cross checked with the DNA. TRBV21-1 is termed a pseudogene. CDR3 length: 14 amino acids. CDR3: CASSENRGSYGYTF. Written as DNA, the CDR3 is TGTGCCAGCAGCGAAAACAGGGGCTCCTATGGCTACACCTTC.

V usage is TRBV11-2 and J usage is TRBJ2-7, with 7 bases aligning to TRBD2. Looked up from germline, CDR1 is SGHAT and CDR2 is FQNNGV. V lost 5 bases, J lost 3 bases, and 4 bases stayed unmatched. The CDR3 length is 13 residues. The DNA for the CDR3 is TGTGCCAGCAGCCCGACGGGAGGCTACGAGCAGTACTTC. Its translation is CASSPTGGYEQYF.

This clone was counted only a few times. The gene calls are TRBV25-1 and TRBJ1-2, with D possibly being TRBD1 (5 bases). The V gene's germline CDR1 is MGHDK and CDR2 SYGVNS. The CDR3 has 12 residues. V was clipped by 5 bases and J by 8 bases, with 12 bases between them. CDR3 loop: CASSFTQGGYTF. Written as DNA, the CDR3 is TGTGCCAGCAGTTTCACCCAGGGAGGCTACACCTTC.

This clone has a single count. This rearrangement joins TRBV30 to TRBJ1-1, with no clear D. V lost 4 bases, J lost 1 base, and 16 bases lay in between. The CDR3 totals 15 residues. Per the germline V gene, CDR1 is GTSNPN and CDR2 is SVGIG (reference sequence). The CDR3 nucleotides are TGTGCCTGGACCAGAACCTTATTCTCGAACACTGAAGCTTTCTTT. It is translated as CAWTRTLFSNTEAFF. Drawing the rest from reference TRBV30 and TRBJ1-1, the complete variable domain is SQTIHQWPATLVQPVGSPLSLECTVEGTSNPNLYWYRQAAGRGLQLLFYSVGIGQISSEVPQNLSASRPQDRQFILSSKKLLLSDSGFYLCAWTRTLFSNTEAFFGQGTRLTVV.

This chain links TRBV7-8 with TRBJ2-1, with 7 bases that match TRBD2. Looked up from germline, CDR1 is SGHVS and CDR2 is FQNEAQ. The V gene end was trimmed by 0 bases and the J gene end by 3 bases; junction bases not matched to a gene: 5. This CDR3 comprises 16 residues. The CDR3 spells CASSLASGGYYNEQFF. The CDR3 DNA sequence: TGTGCCAGCAGCTTAGCGTCGGGAGGATACTACAATGAGCAGTTCTTC. The full variable domain, completed using reference TRBV7-8 and TRBJ2-1, is GAGVSQSPRYKVAKRGQDVALRCDPISGHVSLFWYQQALGQGPEFLTYFQNEAQLDKSGLPSDRFFAERPEGSVSTLKIQRTQQEDSAVYLCASSLASGGYYNEQFFGPGTRLTVL.

CDR3 nucleotides: TGTGCCAGCAGCCCGCGGTCTAGCGGGGGGGCCGGGGGCAATGAGCAGTTCTTC. It translates to CASSPRSSGGAGGNEQFF. This sequence joins TRBV3-1 (or the pseudogene TRBV3-2) and TRBJ2-1, with 12 bases fitting TRBD2. The length of the CDR3 is 18 residues. Germline CDR1 reads LGHDT; CDR2 reads YNNKEL (reference sequence). V lost 4 bases and J lost 6; bases outside the gene matches: 13.